This T cell receptor beta chain stems from a study of blood T cell repertoires in COVID-19 (dated by TCRdb to about 2020). Concerning the study at large: Collaborator samples came from the United States, Italy and Spain and covered acute and convalescent phases of COVID-19. A freely available public database, intended as a resource for researchers studying the immune response to SARS-CoV-2, is where the repertoires were released. Deeply sampled blood TCRbeta repertoires from subjects exposed to, actively infected with, or recovered from COVID-19 were included in the dataset. Sample metadata almost always included a de-identified subject ID, COVID-19 status, age in years and sex. The material from the prospective study consisted of cDNA or gDNA derived from T cells, B-cell-depleted T cells, or PBMCs. Samples were obtained from the ongoing ImmuneRACE study (first 160 participants) and from 1,254 subjects provided by 6 global collaborators. Where available, HLA class I and class II types were taken from metadata supplied by the sample provider and were not determined by assay-based typing.

Overall results and qualifications from the work: The quantity of clinical and demographic metadata differed by source and by participant and was supplied without curation.

Worth noting for this clone: The antigen it binds to is not known. The sample holds no much larger clone one base away, and base qualities are not on file.

TCRbeta CDR3 regions were amplified from genomic DNA using the immunoSEQ Assay, a bias-controlled multiplex PCR. Regarding the original processing steps: The number of nucleated cells in each sample was estimated from the amplification of reference gene primers within the assay. To quantify the absolute abundance of each unique TCRbeta CDR3 rearrangement, sequence reads were collapsed and filtered. Productive Simpson clonality was computed per sample as the square root of Simpson's diversity index over productive rearrangements. Not all clones reach the TCRdb copy of this immuneACCESS table, which keeps in-frame sequences only. Checked studies attribute under half of the gap to unresolved V genes and leave the rest unexplained. Clonal size and the V and J genes are those of that table, whereas D and trimming came from the DNA. The sample table holds roughly 77,000 clones, of which more than 80% were seen once. The top ten clonotypes cover around 5.2% of the sample.

The collaborating institutions used their own protocols to collect whole blood in K2EDTA tubes. Collaborator samples were shipped for TCRbeta analysis as frozen whole blood, isolated PBMCs, or DNA extracted from either sample type. CDR1 and CDR2 (MNHNY, SVGAGI) derive from the germline V gene (reference sequence). The CDR3 runs 14 amino acids, cysteine and phenylalanine included. Left in the record is the CDR3 DNA by itself, 42 bases read in frame from the first base. V lost 6 bases and J lost 4 bases; the stretch between them is 15 bases long. The receptor chain draws on TRBV6-6 and TRBJ1-1; the D gene remains uncertain. The sequencing input was peripheral blood. The source is a woman aged 70 to 79 with acute or convalescent COVID-19. The CDR3: CASSAREGGTEAFF. DNA sequence: TGTGCCAGCAGCGCCCGAGAGGGTGGCACTGAAGCTTTCTTT.